These T cell receptor beta chains were read from a single sample in a study of CD8 T cells in Susac syndrome. One entry per CDR3 protein results from TCRdb running MiXCR on the immunoSEQ multiplex PCR reads. The data hold 150,000 to 200,000 distinct CDR3 sequences, with roughly 94% observed a single time. Input material: CD4+ T cells from PBMCs. The receptors stem from a human donor with multiple sclerosis. Each CDR3 is given with its conserved first and last residue. D genes are given only for firm matches. The size field is filled for only some rows; it gives once, few, many or a size class.

CDR3nt: TGTGCCAGCAGTACCCCTTCGATGGGGGATACGCAGTATTTT; CDR3aa: CASSTPSMGDTQYF; j_gene: TRBJ2-3; d_gene: .; abundance: .; v_gene: TRBV28
CDR3nt: TGTGCCAGCAGTTTAATTGCGGGTGAGGGGACAGATACGCAGTATTTT; CDR3aa: CASSLIAGEGTDTQYF; j_gene: TRBJ2-3; d_gene: .; abundance: .; v_gene: TRBV2
CDR3nt: TGTGCCAGCAGTTACTCGAGACGGTATTACGAGCAGTACTTC; CDR3aa: CASSYSRRYYEQYF; j_gene: TRBJ2-7; d_gene: .; abundance: .; v_gene: TRBV6-5
CDR3nt: TGTGCCGCATGGGGGAACTATGGCTACACCTTC; CDR3aa: CAAWGNYGYTF; j_gene: TRBJ1-2; d_gene: .; abundance: .; v_gene: TRBV6-6
CDR3nt: TGCGCCAGCAGCTTGGCCCGGGGTAGCTCGCCTGATACGCAGTATTTT; CDR3aa: CASSLARGSSPDTQYF; j_gene: TRBJ2-3; d_gene: .; abundance: .; v_gene: TRBV5-1
CDR3nt: TGTGCCAGCAGCTACTCGACGAACAACAGGGGCTACACCTTC; CDR3aa: CASSYSTNNRGYTF; j_gene: TRBJ1-2; d_gene: .; abundance: once; v_gene: TRBV7-6
CDR3nt: TGTGCCAGCAGCAATTGGGGACTAGCGGGGGTATCTAGCGAGCAGTACTTC; CDR3aa: CASSNWGLAGVSSEQYF; j_gene: TRBJ2-7; d_gene: TRBD2; abundance: once; v_gene: TRBV7-2
CDR3nt: TGTGCCAGCAGCCAATCGTCTACGCGGGACACTACCTACGAGCAGTACTTC; CDR3aa: CASSQSSTRDTTYEQYF; j_gene: TRBJ2-7; d_gene: .; abundance: .; v_gene: TRBV16
CDR3nt: TGCGCCAGCAGCTTGGGGGCAACAACTAATGAAAAACTGTTTTTT; CDR3aa: CASSLGATTNEKLFF; j_gene: TRBJ1-4; d_gene: .; abundance: .; v_gene: TRBV5-1
CDR3nt: TGTGCCACCAGCGCCCTCGGGAGCTTCAATGAGCAGTTCTTC; CDR3aa: CATSALGSFNEQFF; j_gene: TRBJ2-1; d_gene: .; abundance: .; v_gene: TRBV24-1
CDR3nt: TGTGCCAGCAGAGCGTCCGGGGAGCTGTTTTTT; CDR3aa: CASRASGELFF; j_gene: TRBJ2-2; d_gene: .; abundance: .; v_gene: TRBV12-3/TRBV12-4
CDR3nt: TGTGCCAGCTCACCACAACCAGGGCCCTACACAGATACGCAGTATTTT; CDR3aa: CASSPQPGPYTDTQYF; j_gene: TRBJ2-3; d_gene: .; abundance: .; v_gene: TRBV18
CDR3nt: TGCAGTGCTAGAGATCTGGCGGGAGGGGAGCCCCAGCATTTT; CDR3aa: CSARDLAGGEPQHF; j_gene: TRBJ1-5; d_gene: .; abundance: .; v_gene: TRBV20-1
CDR3nt: TGTGCCAGCAAATGGGGTCAAAACATTCAGTACTTC; CDR3aa: CASKWGQNIQYF; j_gene: TRBJ2-4; d_gene: .; abundance: .; v_gene: TRBV2
CDR3nt: TGTGCCAGCAGCTTAGAACCGGGCGCCAACTATGGCTACACCTTC; CDR3aa: CASSLEPGANYGYTF; j_gene: TRBJ1-2; d_gene: .; abundance: .; v_gene: TRBV7-2
CDR3nt: TGTGCCACCAGCAGAGCGGGATCAGAGACCCAGTACTTC; CDR3aa: CATSRAGSETQYF; j_gene: TRBJ2-5; d_gene: .; abundance: .; v_gene: TRBV15
CDR3nt: TGTGCCAGCAAGACTGGGGCCAACGTCCTGACTTTC; CDR3aa: CASKTGANVLTF; j_gene: TRBJ2-6; d_gene: .; abundance: .; v_gene: TRBV2
CDR3nt: TGTGCCAGCAGCGCCTCAGGTTCGCCCTACGAGCAGTACTTC; CDR3aa: CASSASGSPYEQYF; j_gene: TRBJ2-7; d_gene: .; abundance: .; v_gene: TRBV11-2
CDR3nt: TGCAGTGCTAAAACGGTTGAAGGGGGAGTGATACCGGGAAACATTCAGTACTTC; CDR3aa: CSAKTVEGGVIPGNIQYF; j_gene: TRBJ2-4; d_gene: .; abundance: .; v_gene: TRBV20-1
CDR3nt: TGTGCCAGCAGCCCCCGGGACAGGGGGCTCAATGAGCAGTTCTTC; CDR3aa: CASSPRDRGLNEQFF; j_gene: TRBJ2-1; d_gene: TRBD1; abundance: .; v_gene: TRBV7-2
CDR3nt: TGTGCCAGCAGCGCAGGGGTAGGGAACACCGGGGAGCTGTTTTTT; CDR3aa: CASSAGVGNTGELFF; j_gene: TRBJ2-2; d_gene: .; abundance: once; v_gene: TRBV7-3
CDR3nt: TGCGCCAGCACCTATCATAGCGGGAGGTCGGGCACCGGGGAGCTGTTTTTT; CDR3aa: CASTYHSGRSGTGELFF; j_gene: TRBJ2-2; d_gene: TRBD2; abundance: .; v_gene: TRBV4-3
CDR3nt: TGTGCCAGCAGTTACTCGAATACGGGACAGGGAGGAGGCTACACCTTC; CDR3aa: CASSYSNTGQGGGYTF; j_gene: TRBJ1-2; d_gene: TRBD1; abundance: .; v_gene: TRBV6-2/TRBV6-3
CDR3nt: TGTGCCAGTAGTGGCGGAGAGGCCGGGGCCAACGTCCTGACTTTC; CDR3aa: CASSGGEAGANVLTF; j_gene: TRBJ2-6; d_gene: .; abundance: few; v_gene: TRBV19
CDR3nt: TGTGCCATCGGAACGAACACAGATACGCAGTATTTT; CDR3aa: CAIGTNTDTQYF; j_gene: TRBJ2-3; d_gene: .; abundance: .; v_gene: TRBV10-3
CDR3nt: TGTGCCAGCAGTTTCCGGGGGGGACCGCCAGCGGCCAATGAGCAGTTCTTC; CDR3aa: CASSFRGGPPAANEQFF; j_gene: TRBJ2-1; d_gene: TRBD2; abundance: .; v_gene: TRBV12-3/TRBV12-4
CDR3nt: TGCGCCAGCAGCTTGGACATTGGGGACGGACCCACCGGGGAGCTGTTTTTT; CDR3aa: CASSLDIGDGPTGELFF; j_gene: TRBJ2-2; d_gene: .; abundance: .; v_gene: TRBV5-1
CDR3nt: TGTGCCAGCAGCTTTCCGGGACTGTCCCTCAATGAGCAGTTCTTC; CDR3aa: CASSFPGLSLNEQFF; j_gene: TRBJ2-1; d_gene: .; abundance: .; v_gene: TRBV7-9
CDR3nt: TGTGCCAGCAGTAGAAACAGGATCGGAGAGACCCAGTACTTC; CDR3aa: CASSRNRIGETQYF; j_gene: TRBJ2-5; d_gene: .; abundance: .; v_gene: TRBV12-3/TRBV12-4
CDR3nt: TGCGCCAGCAGCTTGGCCCCCACTAGCGGGAGGGCGCGCAATGAGCAGTTCTTC; CDR3aa: CASSLAPTSGRARNEQFF; j_gene: TRBJ2-1; d_gene: TRBD2; abundance: .; v_gene: TRBV5-1
CDR3nt: TGTGCCTGGAGAAGCGGTGTCACTGAAGCTTTCTTT; CDR3aa: CAWRSGVTEAFF; j_gene: TRBJ1-1; d_gene: .; abundance: .; v_gene: TRBV30
CDR3nt: TGTGCCAGCCATCAGAGAAGTGAAAAACTGTTTTTT; CDR3aa: CASHQRSEKLFF; j_gene: TRBJ1-4; d_gene: .; abundance: .; v_gene: TRBV6-2/TRBV6-3